Below are 31 T cell receptor beta chains sequenced from a single sample in a study of cytomegalovirus exposure and HLA in healthy donors (dated by TCRdb to 2016 to 2017). The library was made by the immunoSEQ multiplex PCR assay. A mixture of 60 forward primers for TCR Vbeta segments and 13 reverse primers for TCR Jbeta segments was used in the multiplex PCR. In its TCRdb copy, this immuneACCESS table keeps in-frame sequences only and misses some clones. Where compared with another copy, unresolved V genes explain less than half of these, and the others have no known cause. Within this sample are around 140,000 clones, with roughly 80% of them counted one time only. The top ten clonotypes cover roughly 8.2% of the sample. Sequencing used PBMCs. These receptor sequences come from a woman in her forties or fifties in good health and CMV-seropositive.

The chain uses TRBV18 and TRBJ2-7; 13 bases align to TRBD2. V lost 0 bases and J lost 4; bases outside the gene matches: 3. Germline CDR1 is KGHSH and CDR2 is LQKENI. The CDR3 runs to 16 residues. The CDR3 sequence is CASSPPGLAGRYEQYF. CDR3 in DNA: TGTGCCAGCTCACCACCGGGACTAGCGGGACGGTACGAGCAGTACTTC.

The V and J genes are TRBV9 and TRBJ2-2; TRBD2 might be the D (5 bases). The CDR3 is made up of 13 amino acids. V shed 0 bases and J shed 9 bases, with 9 bases lying between them. From germline, CDR1 is SGDLS and CDR2 YYNGEE. The CDR3 loop is CASSVVSGRELFF. CDR3 in DNA: TGTGCCAGCAGCGTAGTGTCGGGGAGGGAGCTGTTTTTT.

The chain carries TRBV2 and TRBJ2-7; D is possibly TRBD1 (6 bases). V was shortened by 9 bases and J by 4 bases, with 19 bases between the two germline ends. This CDR3 comprises 14 residues. Germline V gene sequence: CDR1 SNHLY, CDR2 FYNNEI. CDR3 loop: CASRTGHRVYEQYF. The DNA for the CDR3 is TGTGCCAGTAGGACGGGACACCGAGTTTACGAGCAGTACTTC.

V and J are TRBV27 and TRBJ2-3; the D gene is possibly TRBD1 (6 bases). The V and J ends lost 2 bases and 0 bases respectively, with 12 bases between them. CDR1 is MNHEY and CDR2 is SMNVEV in the germline V gene (reference sequence). The CDR3 covers 16 residues. CDR3 loop: CASSLNRAGSTDTQYF. Written as DNA, the CDR3 is TGTGCCAGCAGTTTAAACAGGGCTGGCAGCACAGATACGCAGTATTTT.

Points on this clone: At one end, the junction sequence differs from germline, possibly due to a read error. This chain uses TRBV7-7 with TRBJ2-1; TRBD2 agrees at 11 bases. The CDR3 is 16 residues long. CDR1 and CDR2 (germline): SSHAT, FNYEAQ (reference sequence). CDR3 protein: CASSPIAGGPGDEQFF. The CDR3 DNA is TGTGCTAGCAGTCCTATAGCGGGAGGGCCAGGCGATGAGCAGTTCTTC.

This clone was counted a few times. The chain combines TRBV29-1 with TRBJ2-3; 14 bases line up with TRBD2. The CDR3 is 16 residues long. With V trimmed by 6 bases and J by 6 bases, 11 bases remained unmatched. From germline, CDR1 is SQVTM and CDR2 ANQGSEA. For the CDR3, the DNA is TGCAGCGTCGCCCGGACTAGCGGGGGGTCCGCCGATACGCAGTATTTT. It encodes CSVARTSGGSADTQYF.

This clone was observed a single time. The chain has TRBV6-5 and TRBJ1-2, with D unclear. The CDR3 loop spans 16 amino acids. With 2 bases removed from V and 8 bases from J, the gap between germline ends came to 21 bases. From germline, CDR1 is MNHEY and CDR2 SVGAGI. The CDR3 coding sequence is TGTGCCAGCAGTTACAGTTCCGTGTCTTCTGCACAAGGCTACACCTTC. Translating gives CASSYSSVSSAQGYTF.

The genes are TRBV20-1 and TRBJ2-1; D is ambiguous. The CDR3 has 10 amino acids. The V gene's germline CDR1 is DFQATT and CDR2 SNEGSKA (reference sequence). The V and J ends lost 5 bases and 6 bases respectively, with 5 bases between them. The CDR3 spells CSALGNEQFF. Here the CDR3 DNA reads TGCAGTGCTCTCGGCAATGAGCAGTTCTTC.

The chain combines TRBV6-5 with TRBJ2-1; 10 positions agree with TRBD2. Germline CDR1 MNHEY, CDR2 SVGAGI. V lost 2 bases and J lost 9; bases outside the gene matches: 10. This CDR3 has 16 residues. This CDR3 reads CASSYLAGAGLGEQFF. The CDR3 DNA reads TGTGCCAGCAGTTACCTAGCGGGGGCCGGTCTCGGTGAGCAGTTCTTC.

This clone was observed a few times. This chain uses TRBV6-1 with TRBJ1-5, with 8 nucleotides matching TRBD1. The V and J ends lost 7 bases and 7 bases, in that order; junction bases with no gene match: 12. Germline V gene lookup returns CDR1 MNHNS and CDR2 SASEGT. The CDR3 has 15 amino acids. In nucleotides, the CDR3 is TGTGCCAGCACCGGAAGGACAGGGTTTAGGCAGCCCCAGCATTTT. It translates to CASTGRTGFRQPQHF.

This chain connects TRBV7-2 to TRBJ2-7, with TRBD1 matching over 8 bases. The CDR3 is 19 amino acids. In germline, CDR1 is SGHTA, CDR2 FQGNSA. With V trimmed by 5 bases and J by 1 base, 19 bases remained unmatched. CDR3 in amino acids: CASSPDHADRRQGSYEQYF. The CDR3 DNA follows: TGTGCCAGCAGCCCCGACCACGCGGACAGGCGACAGGGGTCCTACGAGCAGTACTTC.

This clone was seen more than once but under ten times. The chain combines TRBV7-3 with TRBJ2-1; 12 bases align to TRBD2. This CDR3 is 16 amino acids long. The germline gives CDR1 SGHTA, CDR2 FQGTGA. J gave up 6 bases and V 4 bases, and 7 bases lay outside the gene matches. The DNA for the CDR3 is TGTGCCAGCAGCTCCCCGACTAGCGGGGGTTCCAATGAGCAGTTCTTC. Translation: CASSSPTSGGSNEQFF.

The chain combines TRBV2 with TRBJ1-2; D is perhaps TRBD1 (6 bases). This CDR3 has 13 residues. The germline V and J ends were trimmed by 4 bases and 4 bases, with 10 bases remaining between them. Germline V gene data show CDR1 as SNHLY and CDR2 as FYNNEI. The CDR3 protein is CASSGTERYGYTF. DNA for the CDR3: TGTGCCAGCAGTGGGACAGAACGCTATGGCTACACCTTC.

The chain recombines TRBV13 with TRBJ2-1; the match to TRBD2 covers 11 bases. The germline CDR1 and CDR2 sequences are PRHDT and FYEKMQ (reference sequence). Trimming took 4 bases from V and 13 from J; bases not matched to a gene: 9. There are 14 residues in the CDR3. Here the CDR3 reads CASSSQLAGGVQFF. Written as DNA, the CDR3 is TGTGCCAGCAGCTCCCAGCTAGCGGGAGGAGTTCAGTTCTTC.

The V and J genes are TRBV18 and TRBJ2-3; 11 nucleotides agree with TRBD2. The ends lost 6 bases at V and 0 bases at J; junction bases unmatched: 8. The germline V gene encodes CDR1 KGHSH and CDR2 LQKENI. The CDR3 covers 17 residues. This chain's CDR3 is CASSSASGRSSTDTQYF. CDR3 DNA sequence: TGTGCCAGCTCGTCGGCTAGCGGGAGGTCAAGCACAGATACGCAGTATTTT.

V gene TRBV18 combines with J gene TRBJ1-3, with D possibly being TRBD1 (6 bases). Germline V gene lookup returns CDR1 KGHSH and CDR2 LQKENI. The CDR3 length is 17 residues. Deletions cut 2 bases from V and 4 bases from J, with 18 bases between. CDR3 protein: CASSPSGGARGGNTIYF. The CDR3 bases are TGTGCCAGCTCACCATCGGGAGGAGCCAGGGGAGGAAACACCATATATTTT.

The chain links TRBV28 to TRBJ2-1; no clear D gene. Per germline, CDR1 MDHEN and CDR2 SYDVKM. CDR3 length: 15 residues. Between the trimmed V and J ends, which lost 1 base and 4 bases, there was a span of 11 bases. The CDR3 DNA is TGTGCCAGCAGTTTATACCTAGTCGCGTACAATGAGCAGTTCTTC. It translates to CASSLYLVAYNEQFF.

The rearrangement joins TRBV6-1 to TRBJ2-5; possibly TRBD2 for D (5 bases). The end of the DNA aligns better with TRBJ2-7, so the J call may be wrong. CDR1 and CDR2 (germline): MNHNS, SASEGT. This CDR3 has 14 amino acids. The CDR3: CASSEGADYYEQYF. Here the CDR3 DNA reads TGTGCCAGCAGTGAGGGCGCCGACTACTACGAGCAGTACTTC.

CDR3 region: CASSRPDNEQFF. DNA of the CDR3: TGTGCCAGTAGTAGGCCCGACAATGAGCAGTTCTTC. The chain uses TRBV19 and TRBJ2-1; D is undetermined. Germline CDR1 is LNHDA and CDR2 is SQIVND (reference sequence). CDR3 length: 12 residues. V lost 4 bases and J 5 bases, leaving 6 bases between the germline ends.

V and J are TRBV6-5 and TRBJ2-2; 7 bases are a match to TRBD2. From germline, CDR1 is MNHEY and CDR2 SVGAGI. The CDR3 runs 14 residues. J lost 1 base, V lost 6 bases, and 2 bases had no gene match. This CDR3 reads CASRRGGNTGELFF. The CDR3 coding sequence is TGTGCCAGCAGACGCGGGGGGAACACCGGGGAGCTGTTTTTT.

This clone was seen only a few times. This chain uses TRBV28 with TRBJ1-5; TRBD1 aligns across 9 bases. CDR1 is MDHEN, CDR2 SYDVKM, per germline. V shed 6 bases, J shed 4 bases, and the junction held 7 bases outside the gene matches. The CDR3 sequence is 15 residues long. The CDR3 is CASSIGGQGNQPQHF. The CDR3 coding sequence is TGTGCCAGCAGCATAGGGGGACAGGGTAATCAGCCCCAGCATTTT.

The V call is TRBV7-6, the J call TRBJ1-2; 9 bases are a match to TRBD1. Germline trimming cut 4 bases from V and 6 bases from J; bases unmatched to any gene: 6. The CDR3 sequence is 14 residues long. CDR1 and CDR2 (germline): SGHVS, FNYEAQ. The DNA of the CDR3 is TGTGCCAGCAGCTCCGGGACAGGGAAGGATGGCTACACCTTC. Translation: CASSSGTGKDGYTF.

The V gene is TRBV2, the J gene TRBJ1-1; 11 nucleotides agree with TRBD1. The junction had 3 bases not matched to a gene; V was cut back by 2 bases and J by 1 base. The CDR3 sequence is 16 residues long. CDR1 SNHLY and CDR2 FYNNEI come from the germline V gene. CDR3 sequence (DNA): TGTGCCAGCAGTGAATGGACAGGGGGCTGGAACACTGAAGCTTTCTTT. This codes for CASSEWTGGWNTEAFF.

The V and J genes are TRBV5-4 and TRBJ2-1; 11 bases match TRBD2. Germline trimming cut 0 bases from V and 4 bases from J; bases unmatched to any gene: 15. CDR1 and CDR2 from the germline V gene are SGHNT and YYREEE (reference sequence). CDR3 length equals 20 residues. CDR3 DNA sequence: TGTGCCAGCAGCTTGGACGGGTTTTATGAACTAGCGGGGGAATACAATGAGCAGTTCTTC. This encodes CASSLDGFYELAGEYNEQFF. Full variable domain (remainder filled in from reference TRBV5-4 and TRBJ2-1): ETGVTQSPTHLIKTRGQQVTLRCSSQSGHNTVSWYQQALGQGPQFIFQYYREEENGRGNFPPRFSGLQFPNYSSELNVNALELDDSALYLCASSLDGFYELAGEYNEQFFGPGTRLTVL.

This chain uses TRBV13 with TRBJ2-3; 11 bases match TRBD2. The junction had 6 bases not matched to a gene; V was cut back by 4 bases and J by 6 bases. CDR1 is PRHDT, CDR2 FYEKMQ, per germline (reference sequence). The CDR3 is made up of 15 amino acids. The CDR3 spells CASSSLAGGLDTQYF. DNA of the CDR3: TGTGCCAGCAGCTCTCTAGCGGGGGGCCTCGATACGCAGTATTTT.

This sequence joins TRBV28 and TRBJ1-6, with TRBD1 matching over 8 bases. V gave up 7 bases and J gave up 6 bases; unmatched junction bases: 26. The V gene's germline CDR1 is MDHEN and CDR2 SYDVKM. This CDR3 region has 21 residues. This CDR3 reads CASTLLGAGTGPIRGNSPLHF. The CDR3 DNA is TGTGCCAGCACTCTTTTGGGGGCCGGGACAGGCCCTATCCGGGGTAATTCACCCCTCCACTTT.

This chain uses TRBV29-1 with TRBJ2-5; D unclear. V lost 3 bases and J lost 2, with 7 bases in between. CDR1 SQVTM and CDR2 ANQGSEA come from the germline V gene. This CDR3 contains 12 residues. CDR3 nucleotide sequence: TGCAGCGTTGAGCGGCAACAAGAGACCCAGTACTTC. This gives the protein CSVERQQETQYF.

The V and J genes are TRBV5-1 and TRBJ1-2, with D perhaps TRBD1 (6 bases). V shed 0 bases and J shed 5 bases, with 14 bases lying between them. This CDR3 comprises 15 residues. CDR1 and CDR2 (germline): SGHRS, YFSETQ. DNA for the CDR3: TGCGCCAGCAGCTTGGGGGACACGAGCTTTTATGGCTACACCTTC. Translation: CASSLGDTSFYGYTF.

The chain employs TRBV2 and TRBJ1-1, with 9 bases identical to TRBD1. CDR3 size: 14 residues. CDR1 is SNHLY, CDR2 FYNNEI, per germline. V lost 6 bases, J lost 3 bases, and 5 bases stayed unmatched. CDR3 bases: TGTGCCAGCAGGTTGGGACAGGGATACACTGAAGCTTTCTTT. Translation gives CASRLGQGYTEAFF.

The J gene is TRBJ2-3, the V gene TRBV7-3; no reliable D call. CDR3 length equals 13 residues. Per the germline V gene, CDR1 is SGHTA and CDR2 is FQGTGA. The ends were cut back, 5 bases at V and 6 bases at J, with 12 bases in the middle. The CDR3 is CASSVRSVDTQYF. CDR3 in DNA: TGTGCCAGCAGCGTACGGTCCGTCGATACGCAGTATTTT.

The chain links TRBV4-1 to TRBJ2-3, with D possibly being TRBD2 (6 bases). The V gene's germline CDR1 is MGHRA and CDR2 YSYEKL. The CDR3 runs 16 residues. The V end lost 0 bases, the J end lost 3 bases, and 13 bases lay between the germline ends. CDR3 sequence (DNA): TGCGCCAGCAGCCAAGAACCCCCGGGAGCGACAGATACGCAGTATTTT. Translation: CASSQEPPGATDTQYF.